This T cell receptor beta chain was obtained from a study of T cell changes during pregnancy in multiple sclerosis. Germline V lookup: CDR1 SGHRS, CDR2 YFSETQ. The J segment lost 9 bases and the V segment lost 3 bases, leaving 10 bases of the junction unmatched. The CDR3 sequence is 16 residues long. Sequencing used immunoSEQ multiplex PCR; TCRdb keeps in-frame clones, though not all of them. The data contain roughly 43,000 clones, about 88% of them singletons. The specimen was CD4+ T cells from peripheral blood mononuclear cells, collected after pregnancy. The chain combines TRBV5-1 with TRBJ2-1; 12 bases line up with TRBD1. The TCR comes from a female donor with multiple sclerosis, enrolled in a pregnancy study. The CDR3 bases are TGCGCCAGCAGCTCAAGCCGGGACAGGGGGCCGAGTGAGCAGTTCTTC. Translation gives CASSSSRDRGPSEQFF.